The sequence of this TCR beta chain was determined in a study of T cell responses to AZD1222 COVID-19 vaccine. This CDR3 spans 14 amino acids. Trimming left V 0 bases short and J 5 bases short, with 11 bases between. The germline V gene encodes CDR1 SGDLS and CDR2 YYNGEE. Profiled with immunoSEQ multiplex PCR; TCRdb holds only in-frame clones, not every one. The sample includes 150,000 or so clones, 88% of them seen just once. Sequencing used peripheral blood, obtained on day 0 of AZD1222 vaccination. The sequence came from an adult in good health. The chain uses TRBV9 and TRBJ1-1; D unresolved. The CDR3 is CASSVGGEATEAFF. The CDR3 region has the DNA TGTGCCAGCAGCGTAGGTGGAGAGGCTACTGAAGCTTTCTTT. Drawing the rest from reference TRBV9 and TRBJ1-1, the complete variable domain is DSGVTQTPKHLITATGQRVTLRCSPRSGDLSVYWYQQSLDQGLQFLIQYYNGEERAKGNILERFSAQQFPDLHSELNLSSLELGDSALYFCASSVGGEATEAFFGQGTRLTVV.